This entry lists 10 T cell receptor beta chains sequenced from one sample in a study of cytomegalovirus exposure and HLA in healthy donors. Use of 60 Vbeta and 13 Jbeta primers characterized the PCR. Only in-frame clones appear in the TCRdb table, and some are missing; sequencing was by immunoSEQ multiplex PCR. The profile shows some 100,000 clones, 77% of them singletons. The specimen was PBMCs. Receptors were obtained from a middle-aged man in good health and CMV-seropositive.

This clone was picked up a small number of times. The chain has TRBV28 and TRBJ1-2; maybe TRBD1 (5 bases). CDR1 and CDR2 (germline): MDHEN, SYDVKM. The CDR3 consists of 13 residues. V lost 2 bases and J 4 bases, leaving 8 bases between the germline ends. The CDR3 DNA is TGTGCCAGCAGTTTACTCAGGGCCTATGGCTACACCTTC. It translates to CASSLLRAYGYTF.

The rearrangement joins TRBV6-1 to TRBJ1-5; no clear D gene. Germline values: CDR1 MNHNS, CDR2 SASEGT. This CDR3 comprises 13 residues. Trimming stripped 5 bases from V and 2 bases from J, with 7 bases between. The CDR3 sequence: CASSLQRNQPQHF. Written as DNA, the CDR3 is TGTGCCAGCAGTTTACAGCGCAATCAGCCCCAGCATTTT.

The chain joins TRBV5-5 to TRBJ1-1; D ambiguous. Germline V CDR1 and CDR2: SGHKS, YYEKEE (reference sequence). The length of the CDR3 is 14 residues. V shed 1 base and J shed 1 base, with 8 bases lying between them. CDR3 residues: CASSLLPGNTEAFF. Written as DNA, the CDR3 is TGTGCCAGCAGCTTGTTGCCGGGGAACACTGAAGCTTTCTTT. Together with reference TRBV5-5 and TRBJ1-1, the CDR3 gives the full variable domain: DAGVTQSPTHLIKTRGQQVTLRCSPISGHKSVSWYQQVLGQGPQFIFQYYEKEERGRGNFPDRFSARQFPNYSSELNVNALLLGDSALYLCASSLLPGNTEAFFGQGTRLTVV.

The gene calls are TRBV6-6 and TRBJ1-1; D is perhaps TRBD1 (6 bases). The CDR3 is 14 residues long. Deletions cut 6 bases from V and 0 bases from J, with 11 bases between. Per germline, CDR1 MNHNY and CDR2 SVGAGI (reference sequence). The CDR3 region has the DNA TGTGCCAGCAGACGACAGGCGATGAACACTGAAGCTTTCTTT. Protein: CASRRQAMNTEAFF.

In its sample, this clone was seen once. This chain links TRBV7-6 with TRBJ2-1; D unresolved. Germline assignment: CDR1 SGHVS and CDR2 FNYEAQ. V was cut by 1 base and J by 4 bases, with 2 bases left in between. The length of the CDR3 is 12 residues. In nucleotides, the CDR3 is TGTGCCAGCAGCTTAGTATACAATGAGCAGTTCTTC. Its protein product is CASSLVYNEQFF.

The sample holds one count of this clone. The rearrangement uses TRBV7-2 and TRBJ2-7; D is possibly TRBD2 (5 bases). CDR3 size: 16 residues. Trimming took off 1 base at V and 2 bases at J, with 15 bases between the two ends. Germline V gene data show CDR1 as SGHTA and CDR2 as FQGNSA. The CDR3, as DNA: TGTGCCAGCAGCTTAGTATCGGCTAGCCGGACCTACGAGCAGTACTTC. Encoded protein: CASSLVSASRTYEQYF.

The chain links TRBV11-1 to TRBJ1-3; 8 bases agree with TRBD1. Trimming removed 7 bases from V and 0 bases from J; junction bases left unmatched: 8. The CDR3 runs to 16 residues. In germline, CDR1 is SGHAT, CDR2 FQDESV (reference sequence). CDR3 in DNA: TGTGCCAGCACCTTCCGGGACAGGCTCTCTGGAAACACCATATATTTT. It yields the protein CASTFRDRLSGNTIYF.

The rearrangement uses TRBV5-4 and TRBJ1-1; D uncertain. Germline V lookup: CDR1 SGHNT, CDR2 YYREEE (reference sequence). The length of the CDR3 is 15 residues. V was pared by 0 bases and J by 1 base, with 10 bases between. The CDR3 DNA sequence: TGTGCCAGCAGCTTGGCGGCAGCGGGGAACACTGAAGCTTTCTTT. Translated: CASSLAAAGNTEAFF.

The chain couples TRBV4-1 to TRBJ1-1; D is unclear. The ends were cut back, 1 base at V and 1 base at J, with 19 bases in the middle. Germline CDR1 MGHRA, CDR2 YSYEKL. The CDR3 length is 18 residues. The CDR3 DNA is TGCGCCAGCAGCCAAGGGCCGCCCCTCGAGGGTCCGAACACTGAAGCTTTCTTT. This translates into CASSQGPPLEGPNTEAFF.

The rearrangement links TRBV19 to TRBJ1-5; 10 nucleotides match TRBD1. This CDR3 has 15 amino acids. Germline CDR1 reads LNHDA; CDR2 reads SQIVND (reference sequence). After removal of 6 bases from V and 1 base from J, the junction contained 3 bases not matched to a gene. The CDR3 nucleotides are TGTGCCAGTAGCGGACAGGGGGTAAGCAATCAGCCCCAGCATTTT. Protein product: CASSGQGVSNQPQHF.